These 10 T cell receptor beta chains originate from one sample sequenced in a study of T cell responses to AZD1222 COVID-19 vaccine. Clones were read by immunoSEQ multiplex PCR, and TCRdb kept only the in-frame ones, dropping some. The sample has 65,000 to 85,000 clones, nearly 90% seen once. The sample in question was peripheral blood, obtained on day 0 of AZD1222 vaccination. These receptors were collected from an adult in good health.

The V gene is TRBV5-1, the J gene TRBJ2-2, with D perhaps being TRBD1 or TRBD2 (5 bases each). The germline V gene has CDR1 SGHRS and CDR2 YFSETQ. Trimming pared 0 bases from V and 4 bases from J, leaving 10 bases between. The CDR3 length is 15 residues. CDR3 amino acids: CASSLAAGSTGELFF. The CDR3 DNA sequence: TGCGCCAGCAGCTTGGCTGCAGGGAGCACCGGGGAGCTGTTTTTT.

The J gene is TRBJ1-1, the V gene TRBV12-3 or TRBV12-4; D remains unclear. This CDR3 region has 13 residues. Trimming left V 7 bases short and J 5 bases short, with 14 bases between. The CDR3 nucleotides are TGTGCCAGCATGGGGAGGGTGGAAACTGAAGCTTTCTTT. Residues: CASMGRVETEAFF.

The chain combines TRBV4-1 with TRBJ2-5, with D uncertain. Germline V gives CDR1 MGHRA, CDR2 YSYEKL. V lost 1 base and J lost 2, with 11 bases in between. The CDR3 is made up of 15 amino acids. CDR3 sequence reads: CASSQVPLTQETQYF. Here the CDR3 DNA reads TGCGCCAGCAGCCAAGTCCCGCTGACGCAAGAGACCCAGTACTTC.

V is TRBV2 and J is TRBJ2-1, with 10 nucleotides matching TRBD1. Germline CDR1 is SNHLY and CDR2 is FYNNEI. V was pared by 5 bases and J by 5 bases, with 6 bases of the junction left unmatched. This CDR3 comprises 15 residues. The CDR3 nucleotides read TGTGCCAGCAGTCCCGACAGGGGGCGCGACAATGAGCAGTTCTTC. It yields the protein CASSPDRGRDNEQFF. The variable domain in full, completed from reference TRBV2 and TRBJ2-1, reads EPEVTQTPSHQVTQMGQEVILRCVPISNHLYFYWYRQILGQKVEFLVSFYNNEISEKSEIFDDQFSVERPDGSNFTLKIRSTKLEDSAMYFCASSPDRGRDNEQFFGPGTRLTVL.

This clone was picked up one time. V and J are TRBV28 and TRBJ1-2, with a possible D match to TRBD1 (5 bases). Trimming pared 6 bases from V and 1 base from J, leaving 12 bases between. Germline lookup yields CDR1 MDHEN and CDR2 SYDVKM. The CDR3 consists of 14 residues. The CDR3 nucleotides are TGTGCCAGCAGAATGGGGGGGTTTAACTATGGCTACACCTTC. This codes for CASRMGGFNYGYTF.

The V gene is TRBV3-1 (or the pseudogene TRBV3-2), the J gene TRBJ1-6; 7 bases fit TRBD1. In germline, CDR1 is LGHDT, CDR2 YNNKEL (reference sequence). J was trimmed by 3 bases and V by 6 bases; bases with no gene match: 5. The CDR3 is 15 amino acids. The DNA for the CDR3 is TGTGCCAGCAGTCAGGGGGGATTCTATAATTCACCCCTCCACTTT. This translates into CASSQGGFYNSPLHF.

For the CDR3, the DNA is TGCGCCAGCAGCCGACAGGGGAACACTGAAGCTTTCTTT. Its protein is CASSRQGNTEAFF. This rearrangement joins TRBV5-1 to TRBJ1-1, with 7 bases that match TRBD1. The CDR3 has 13 amino acids. J lost 1 base, V lost 4 bases, and 1 base had no gene match. Looked up from germline, CDR1 is SGHRS and CDR2 is YFSETQ.

The CDR3 bases are TGTGCCAGCAGCAAACGTGGACAGGGGATGAACACCGGGGAGCTGTTTTTT. This codes for CASSKRGQGMNTGELFF. J is TRBJ2-2 and V is TRBV21-1; TRBD1, as called in the table, went unchecked against the DNA. TRBV21-1 is labeled a pseudogene. CDR3 size: 17 residues.

This clone appeared a single time. V and J are TRBV5-1 and TRBJ2-7, with a tentative D call TRBD2 (5 bases). This CDR3 has 13 residues. V dropped 0 bases and J dropped 3 bases, with 7 bases sitting between them. Germline assignment: CDR1 SGHRS and CDR2 YFSETQ. CDR3 sequence reads: CASSLVEDYEQYF. The DNA of the CDR3 is TGCGCCAGCAGCTTGGTGGAGGACTACGAGCAGTACTTC.

The count of this clone is one. The chain joins TRBV7-8 to TRBJ1-1, with D tentatively TRBD1 (6 bases). V lost 5 bases and J 2 bases, leaving 12 bases between the germline ends. CDR3 size: 14 residues. Germline V gene sequence: CDR1 SGHVS, CDR2 FQNEAQ. CDR3: CASSPRGINTEAFF. Here the CDR3 DNA reads TGTGCCAGCAGCCCCAGGGGAATCAACACTGAAGCTTTCTTT.